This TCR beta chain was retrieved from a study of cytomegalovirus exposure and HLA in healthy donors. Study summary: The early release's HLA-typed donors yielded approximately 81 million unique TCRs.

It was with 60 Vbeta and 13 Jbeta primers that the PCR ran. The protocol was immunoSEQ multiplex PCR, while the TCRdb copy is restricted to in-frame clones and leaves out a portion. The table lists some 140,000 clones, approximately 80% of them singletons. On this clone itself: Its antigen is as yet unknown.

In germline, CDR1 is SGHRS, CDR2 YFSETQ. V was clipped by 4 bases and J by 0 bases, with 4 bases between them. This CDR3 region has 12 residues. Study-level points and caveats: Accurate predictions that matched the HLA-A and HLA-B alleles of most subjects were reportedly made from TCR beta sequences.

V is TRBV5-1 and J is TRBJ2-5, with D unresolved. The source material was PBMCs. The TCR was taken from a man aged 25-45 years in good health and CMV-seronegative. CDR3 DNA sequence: TGCGCCAGCAGCCTGTACCAAGAGACCCAGTACTTC. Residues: CASSLYQETQYF.